This section outlines one T cell receptor beta chain sequence together with its context. Antigen specificity is unknown. This sample is drawn from a study of T cell responses to AZD1222 COVID-19 vaccine. Study outcomes and limitations: Reportedly, nearly half the spike-specific TCRs target unmutated variant regions. Donors skewed white British and female; clonal diversity was possibly underestimated. Only a handful of AZD1222 recipients tested seropositive at baseline.

V dropped 0 bases and J dropped 3 bases, with 14 bases sitting between them. The CDR3 has 16 amino acids. Per the germline V gene, CDR1 is SGHVS and CDR2 is FQNEAQ. Assay: immunoSEQ multiplex PCR; the TCRdb copy retains only in-frame clones and omits some. The sample contains some 150,000 clones, approximately 93% of which appear only once. The sequence came from an adult in good health. This chain uses TRBV7-8 with TRBJ1-2; no clear D gene. This material consisted of peripheral blood, taken on day 0 of MenACWY control vaccination. This CDR3 is CASSLASGTGYYGYTF. As DNA, the CDR3 is TGTGCCAGCAGCTTAGCATCGGGCACCGGATACTATGGCTACACCTTC.